This T cell receptor (beta chain) was documented in a study of response to subunit inactivated influenza vaccine. Many counts were recorded for this clonotype. The antigen remains undetermined. General study findings and limits: Researchers suggested that each seasonal influenza vaccination recruits few new T cells.

TCRdb analysed the RT-PCR reads with MiXCR anew, one entry per CDR3 protein. The profile shows a few hundred thousand distinct CDR3 sequences, less than 25% of them singletons. CDR3 length: 16 amino acids. Between the trimmed V and J ends, which lost 3 bases and 6 bases, there was a span of 15 bases. The germline V gene has CDR1 ENHRY and CDR2 SYGVKD. This sequence joins TRBV10-3 and TRBJ1-6; maybe TRBD1 (5 bases). Sequenced here: PBMCs from blood, sampled about 20 months after vaccination. This clonotype was sampled from a man aged 50 to 69 who received an inactivated influenza vaccine. The CDR3 protein is CAISDRVSRVNSPLHF. The CDR3 DNA follows: TGTGCCATCAGTGATCGGGTGTCCAGGGTTAATTCACCCCTCCACTTT.